These 15 T cell receptor beta chains were all obtained from the same sample, sequenced in a study of human T cells and chemical hapten exposure. One entry per CDR3 protein results from TCRdb running MiXCR on the RACE reads. The table has about 70,000 distinct CDR3 sequences, over 6.5% seen once. Noted time point: patch test 2, 6 weeks after DPC sensitization. Treatment specified: therapeutic diphenylcyclopropenone sensitization with weekly scalp DPC. Sequenced material: whole blood, taken in connection with sensitization to the hapten diphenylcyclopropenone (DPC). Every receptor here comes from a woman aged 45-60 years with alopecia areata. Some clones in this sample may be carry-over from other donors' samples.

Concerning this clonotype itself: This could be a read error, since a much larger clone is one nucleotide away. This chain uses TRBV28 with TRBJ1-2; D is unresolved. CDR3 length: 15 residues. In germline, CDR1 is MDHEN, CDR2 SYDVKM. CDR3 DNA sequence: TGTGCCAGCAGTCCTCCGGACCGAACTAACTATGGCTACAACTTC. As protein: CASSPPDRTNYGYNF.

This clonotype was seen only a few times. The chain combines TRBV7-9 with TRBJ2-3; no firm D call. The CDR3 consists of 14 residues. CDR1 SEHNR and CDR2 FQNEAQ come from the germline V gene (reference sequence). V was pared by 5 bases and J by 9 bases, with 18 bases between. The CDR3 region has the DNA TGTGCCAGCAGCCCCCCCCGACTCGCGTCGACGCAGTATTTT. Translated: CASSPPRLASTQYF.

This clonotype was picked up a small number of times. The rearrangement joins TRBV5-1 to TRBJ2-4, with 7 bases identical to TRBD2. This CDR3 has 15 amino acids. Germline trimming cut 2 bases from V and 3 bases from J; bases unmatched to any gene: 5. CDR1 SGHRS and CDR2 YFSETQ come from the germline V gene. The CDR3 region is CASSFQGGHKNIQYF. CDR3 coding DNA: TGCGCCAGCAGCTTCCAGGGAGGGCACAAAAACATTCAGTACTTC.

A few counts support this clonotype. This chain connects TRBV5-1 to TRBJ2-5; the D call may be TRBD1 or TRBD2 (5 bases each). There are 17 residues in the CDR3. Trimming removed 4 bases at V and 1 base at J, with 20 bases between. The germline V gene has CDR1 SGHRS and CDR2 YFSETQ. The CDR3, as DNA: TGCGCCAGCAGCCCCTCCGGGACGACGGGGTCCCAAGAGACCCAGTACTTC. Translated: CASSPSGTTGSQETQYF.

The CDR3 DNA reads as TGTGCCAGCAGCCGTCCCGGGACTAGCGGGAGGAATGAGCAGTTCTTC. It codes for CASSRPGTSGRNEQFF. V gene TRBV6-2 or TRBV6-3 combines with J gene TRBJ2-1, with 15 nucleotides matching TRBD2. CDR1 MNHEY and CDR2 SVGEGT come from the germline V gene. V shed 6 bases and J 7 bases; nucleotides not matched to a gene: 7. This CDR3 comprises 16 residues.

This clonotype has only a few counts. The V and J genes are TRBV5-1 and TRBJ2-5; D possibly corresponds to TRBD2 (6 bases). The CDR3 consists of 16 residues. Trimming took off 0 bases at V and 2 bases at J, with 14 bases between the two ends. Germline lookup yields CDR1 SGHRS and CDR2 YFSETQ. The CDR3 DNA sequence: TGCGCCAGCAGCTTGGGAGGAGGCGGGACTCAAGAGACCCAGTACTTC. Its translation: CASSLGGGGTQETQYF.

This clonotype occurred many times. This chain links TRBV7-9 with TRBJ2-5, with 9 bases that match TRBD1. Per germline, CDR1 SEHNR and CDR2 FQNEAQ (reference sequence). The CDR3 spans 16 residues. J lost 4 bases, V lost 3 bases, and 9 bases had no gene match. CDR3 in DNA: TGTGCCAGCAGCTTCACCGGGACAGGGAGAGGAGAGACCCAGTACTTC. Translation gives CASSFTGTGRGETQYF.

A few counts support this clonotype. The chain links TRBV5-4 to TRBJ1-1, with TRBD1 identical over 9 bases. After removal of 4 bases from V and 5 bases from J, the junction contained 18 bases not matched to a gene. Germline V gene data show CDR1 as SGHNT and CDR2 as YYREEE (reference sequence). This CDR3 spans 18 amino acids. CDR3 in DNA: TGTGCCAGCAGCCCTGGTCCTGCCCGCGGACAGGGGATAACTGAAGCTTTCTTT. This encodes CASSPGPARGQGITEAFF.

CDR3 in DNA: TGCAGCGTTGAAGCCGGGACAGGGGGCCCCGAGCAGTACTTC. Its protein product is CSVEAGTGGPEQYF. The J gene is TRBJ2-7, the V gene TRBV29-1; 12 bases line up with TRBD1. Germline assignment: CDR1 SQVTM and CDR2 ANQGSEA. CDR3 length: 14 residues. J gave up 6 bases and V 1 base, and 4 bases lay outside the gene matches.

This clonotype was seen a few times. The gene calls are TRBV16 and TRBJ1-2; D perhaps matches TRBD1 (5 bases). Trimming shortened V by 0 bases and J by 7 bases, and 15 bases separated the two germline ends. There are 15 residues in the CDR3. Germline CDR1 is KGHSY and CDR2 is FQNENV. DNA of the CDR3: TGTGCCAGCAGCCAATCCCGGACTCAGGGACGTGGCTACACCTTC. It specifies CASSQSRTQGRGYTF.

Ten or more counts support this clonotype. The rearrangement links TRBV7-2 to TRBJ1-1; 7 bases agree with TRBD1. Germline CDR1 is SGHTA and CDR2 is FQGNSA. CDR3 length equals 16 residues. The V and J ends lost 2 bases and 4 bases, in that order; junction bases with no gene match: 10. CDR3 nucleotides: TGTGCCAGCAGCTTAATACCAACAGGGGCTAGCACTGAAGCTTTCTTT. Protein: CASSLIPTGASTEAFF.

This chain connects TRBV6-5 to TRBJ2-3; D is uncertain. Germline CDR1 and CDR2: MNHEY and SVGAGI. The CDR3 spans 15 residues. V was shortened by 0 bases and J by 4 bases, with 11 bases between the two germline ends. The CDR3, as DNA: TGTGCCAGCAGTTACTCGAAGAGTCGGGCAGATACGCAGTATTTT. Protein: CASSYSKSRADTQYF.

V is TRBV20-1 and J is TRBJ2-7; 14 nucleotides agree with TRBD2. Trimming cost V 2 bases and J 7 bases; bases outside gene matches: 4. The CDR3 contains 14 residues. From germline, CDR1 is DFQATT and CDR2 SNEGSKA (reference sequence). CDR3 nucleotides: TGCAGTGCTAGAAAGGGACTAGCGGGAGCAGAGCAGTACTTC. Its translation: CSARKGLAGAEQYF.

To note about this clonotype: A much larger clone is a single base away; this may be a read error. The chain uses TRBV12-3 or TRBV12-4 and TRBJ1-3; no definite D call. The CDR3 has 15 amino acids. CDR3 region: CASSLDAAAGNIIYF. The CDR3 nucleotides are TGTGCCAGCAGTCTCGACGCGGCGGCTGGAAACATCATATATTTT.

The gene calls are TRBV7-8 and TRBJ2-1; no clear D. V gave up 6 bases and J gave up 7 bases, with 10 bases separating them. Germline V gives CDR1 SGHVS, CDR2 FQNEAQ. The CDR3 runs to 12 residues. CDR3 sequence reads: CASRAIGNEQFF. The DNA for the CDR3 is TGTGCCAGCAGGGCAATCGGGAATGAGCAGTTCTTC.